Below, 18 T cell receptor beta chains from the same sample are listed, as sequenced in a study of T cell responses to AZD1222 COVID-19 vaccine. The repertoire was sequenced with immunoSEQ multiplex PCR; TCRdb's copy has only in-frame clones and lacks some. The table has 80,000 to 90,000 clones, over 85% seen once. This specimen consisted of peripheral blood, obtained on day 0 of AZD1222 vaccination. The receptors derive from an adult in good health.

The CDR3 loop is CASSAEGLAGYNEQFF. In DNA form, the CDR3 reads TGTGCCAGCAGCGCAGAGGGACTAGCAGGTTACAATGAGCAGTTCTTC. This chain connects TRBV9 to TRBJ2-1; 9 positions agree with TRBD2. Germline CDR1 is SGDLS and CDR2 is YYNGEE. CDR3 length: 16 amino acids. V was pared by 3 bases and J by 4 bases, with 8 bases of the junction left unmatched.

The chain links TRBV19 to TRBJ2-7, with TRBD2 as a possible D gene (6 bases). Germline lookup yields CDR1 LNHDA and CDR2 SQIVND (reference sequence). The CDR3 is 15 residues long. V gave up 3 bases and J gave up 0 bases, with 12 bases separating them. CDR3 sequence reads: CASSISSGPSYEQYF. As DNA, the CDR3 is TGTGCCAGTAGTATTTCAAGCGGGCCCTCCTACGAGCAGTACTTC.

This chain joins TRBV5-4 and TRBJ1-1, with D unclear. The ends were cut back, 4 bases at V and 6 bases at J, with 13 bases in the middle. In germline, CDR1 is SGHNT, CDR2 YYREEE (reference sequence). The CDR3 consists of 13 residues. The CDR3 spells CASSLGEEAEAFF. CDR3 DNA sequence: TGTGCCAGCAGCCTAGGTGAGGAGGCTGAAGCTTTCTTT.

The rearrangement joins TRBV18 to TRBJ1-1; D may be TRBD1 (5 bases). This CDR3 is built from 15 residues. The V and J ends lost 4 bases and 4 bases respectively, with 16 bases between them. The germline CDR1 and CDR2 sequences are KGHSH and LQKENI. In nucleotides, the CDR3 is TGTGCCAGCTCACTATTCGGGGGATTGACCACTGAAGCTTTCTTT. Translated, it gives CASSLFGGLTTEAFF.

This sequence joins TRBV5-4 and TRBJ2-3; D is perhaps TRBD1 (6 bases). The germline V gene encodes CDR1 SGHNT and CDR2 YYREEE (reference sequence). Trimming took 5 bases from V and 2 from J, leaving 9 bases between them. This CDR3 spans 13 amino acids. CDR3 nucleotides: TGTGCCAGCAGGGGGGCATTCACAGATACGCAGTATTTT. It yields the protein CASRGAFTDTQYF.

The V call is TRBV6-5, the J call TRBJ1-4; 7 bases fit TRBD1. Trimming cost V 2 bases and J 8 bases; bases outside gene matches: 11. The CDR3 contains 16 residues. From germline, CDR1 is MNHEY and CDR2 SVGAGI. The CDR3 region is CASSYAGQRFGEKLFF. The CDR3 DNA reads as TGTGCCAGCAGTTACGCGGGACAGCGGTTTGGGGAAAAACTGTTTTTT.

The gene calls are TRBV7-2 and TRBJ1-3, with D perhaps matching TRBD1 (5 bases). V was pared by 0 bases and J by 7 bases, with 16 bases between. Germline CDR1 reads SGHTA; CDR2 reads FQGNSA. The CDR3 covers 16 residues. The CDR3 loop reads CASSLAAQGLYNTIYF. As DNA, the CDR3 is TGTGCCAGCAGCTTAGCCGCCCAGGGATTATATAACACCATATATTTT.

This CDR3 reads CASSQTGPSDEQFF. The CDR3 DNA is TGCGCCAGCAGCCAGACGGGGCCTTCGGATGAGCAGTTCTTC. The rearrangement links TRBV4-1 to TRBJ2-1; D may correspond to TRBD1 or TRBD2 (5 bases each). Trimming took off 3 bases at V and 8 bases at J, with 14 bases between the two ends. Germline CDR1 MGHRA, CDR2 YSYEKL. The length of the CDR3 is 14 residues.

The V and J genes are TRBV19 and TRBJ2-2; 9 bases align to TRBD2. V shed 5 bases, J shed 8 bases, and the junction held 6 bases outside the gene matches. The CDR3 spans 14 residues. Germline V gene data show CDR1 as LNHDA and CDR2 as SQIVND (reference sequence). The CDR3 reads CASSPSGKAGELFF. CDR3 in DNA: TGTGCCAGTAGTCCTAGCGGGAAAGCGGGGGAGCTGTTTTTT.

The chain employs TRBV7-8 and TRBJ1-2; 8 nucleotides match TRBD1. Germline lookup yields CDR1 SGHVS and CDR2 FQNEAQ. The trim removed 4 bases at V and 7 bases at J, leaving 11 bases unmatched. This CDR3 has 15 amino acids. The CDR3 region has the DNA TGTGCCAGCAGCTCTAGGGGGACAGGCAGGGGTGGCTACACCTTC. Its protein product is CASSSRGTGRGGYTF.

The chain recombines TRBV29-1 with TRBJ2-7, with 12 bases matching TRBD2. The CDR3 is 13 amino acids. Germline trimming cut 7 bases from V and 1 base from J; bases unmatched to any gene: 2. Germline lookup yields CDR1 SQVTM and CDR2 ANQGSEA. In DNA form, the CDR3 reads TGCAGCGGTGGGACTAGCGGGTCCTACGAGCAGTACTTC. This translates into CSGGTSGSYEQYF.

This rearrangement joins TRBV18 to TRBJ2-7; 12 nucleotides agree with TRBD2. Trimming cost V 3 bases and J 4 bases; bases outside gene matches: 4. CDR3 length: 15 amino acids. Per the germline V gene, CDR1 is KGHSH and CDR2 is LQKENI. The CDR3, as DNA: TGTGCCAGCTCACCGGGACTAGCGGGCGAATACGAGCAGTACTTC. Translation: CASSPGLAGEYEQYF.

The gene calls are TRBV7-2 and TRBJ1-1, with TRBD1 identical over 7 bases. V shed 0 bases and J 6 bases; nucleotides not matched to a gene: 7. The CDR3 is made up of 15 amino acids. In germline, CDR1 is SGHTA, CDR2 FQGNSA. The CDR3 spells CASSLAPGGTPEAFF. CDR3 bases: TGTGCCAGCAGCTTAGCTCCAGGGGGAACCCCTGAAGCTTTCTTT.

V and J are TRBV18 and TRBJ1-3, with 8 nucleotides matching TRBD1. The ends lost 5 bases at V and 5 bases at J; junction bases unmatched: 5. The CDR3 spans 14 residues. Germline lookup yields CDR1 KGHSH and CDR2 LQKENI. DNA for the CDR3: TGTGCCAGCTCATCGGACAGGGATCGAAACACCATATATTTT. Translation: CASSSDRDRNTIYF.

This chain connects TRBV6-5 to TRBJ2-7; TRBD1 is a possible D gene (5 bases). The V gene lost 6 bases and the J gene lost 1 base, with 13 bases spanning the gap. CDR3 length: 14 amino acids. CDR1 and CDR2 (germline): MNHEY, SVGAGI. In DNA, the CDR3 is TGTGCCAGCAGGACAGACTTTTGGTCCTACGAGCAGTACTTC. Translated: CASRTDFWSYEQYF.

The rearrangement links TRBV7-8 to TRBJ2-7; D ambiguous. The CDR3 loop spans 12 amino acids. CDR1 and CDR2 from the germline V gene are SGHVS and FQNEAQ. The V end lost 5 bases, the J end lost 4 bases, and 9 bases lay between the germline ends. CDR3 bases: TGTGCCAGCAGCCTCACTCATTACGAGCAGTACTTC. This codes for CASSLTHYEQYF.

J is TRBJ2-3 and V is TRBV19; D might be TRBD2 (6 bases). V gave up 3 bases and J gave up 8 bases, with 18 bases separating them. This CDR3 has 15 residues. In germline, CDR1 is LNHDA, CDR2 SQIVND (reference sequence). CDR3 nucleotides: TGTGCCAGTAGTATTGGGACTCGCCATCAGGGTACGCAGTATTTT. Its protein is CASSIGTRHQGTQYF.

V is TRBV6-5 and J is TRBJ1-3; 9 nucleotides line up with TRBD1. Germline CDR1 is MNHEY and CDR2 is SVGAGI. V gave up 2 bases and J gave up 0 bases; unmatched junction bases: 2. This CDR3 spans 16 amino acids. The CDR3 region is CASSYGGQGSGNTIYF. CDR3 DNA: TGTGCCAGCAGTTACGGGGGACAGGGCTCTGGAAACACCATATATTTT.